This TCR beta chain was documented in a study of T cells in Graves' hyperthyroidism and ophthalmopathy. TCR beta CDR3 regions were amplified from RNA. In the first-round RT-PCR of the TCR CDR3, the HTBI primer set was used. Using its own MiXCR run on the multiplex PCR reads, TCRdb lists one record per CDR3 protein. The sample includes nearly 600,000 distinct CDR3 sequences, approximately 15% of them seen just once. This clonotype was observed a handful of times. Its antigen is not known. Whole-study findings and limits: Blood samples included most of the expanded thyroid clonotypes exceeding 0.001.

Exclusions: uncontrolled infection, other autoimmune disease, pregnancy, lactation. Diagnosis rested on symptoms, serum thyroxine and TRAb, thyroid ultrasound, and orbital computed tomography. The PBMCs had their origin in around 10 ml of fresh peripheral blood. Sample: blood. This clonotype was obtained from a woman in her thirties with Graves' hyperthyroidism that later progressed to Graves' ophthalmopathy.

DNA for the CDR3: TGTGCCAGCAGTTACTCCCAGGGGTCCCACTACTCTGGGGCCAACGTCCTGACTTTC. Its protein product is CASSYSQGSHYSGANVLTF. The chain joins TRBV6-5 to TRBJ2-6; perhaps TRBD1 as D (6 bases). Germline loops: CDR1 MNHEY, CDR2 SVGAGI. V was clipped by 0 bases and J by 0 bases, with 15 bases between them. This CDR3 region has 19 residues.